The rows below give T cell receptor beta chains drawn from one sample of a study of T-cell memory formation after mild COVID-19. TCRdb itself ran the 5' RACE reads through MiXCR, one entry per CDR3 protein. The sample lists tens of thousands of distinct CDR3 sequences, 14% occurring once. Input material: PBMCs or a T cell subset sorted from them (not recorded which). These TCRs come from an adult woman who had mild COVID-19 (a few samples of this study predate the infection). Cell type and time point are not known. Both conserved end residues are trimmed from each CDR3.

v_gene	j_gene	CDR3aa
TRBV19	TRBJ2-3	ASSTGQGTQY
TRBV29-1	TRBJ1-1	SVERGDLNTEAF
TRBV7-3	TRBJ2-7	ASSLFGGSSYEQY
TRBV4-1	TRBJ1-1	ASSQGAGTEAF
TRBV5-5	TRBJ2-1	ASSSHEQF
TRBV27	TRBJ1-1	ASRSGQGASEAF
TRBV5-1	TRBJ2-5	ASRTTGAGETQY
TRBV27	TRBJ2-7	ASSALVDRIPWSYEQY
TRBV3-1	TRBJ2-7	ASSNWGETGTGVGTGYEQY
TRBV10-2	TRBJ2-3	ASSIAGESDTQY
TRBV6-2/TRBV6-3	TRBJ2-7	ASSYWGVGYEQY
TRBV21-1	TRBJ2-1	ASSKASRVLWSYNEQF
TRBV7-8	TRBJ2-1	ASSRLAGSYNEQF
TRBV5-1	TRBJ2-3	ASSLSGGAEDTQY
TRBV10-3	TRBJ2-3	AISESGADTQY
TRBV4-2	TRBJ1-1	ASSRGQGIVTEAF
TRBV19	TRBJ2-7	ASSIAQSSYEQY
TRBV20-1	TRBJ2-3	SARQDRGLTDTQY
TRBV30	TRBJ2-1	AWSVGAYNEQF
TRBV29-1	TRBJ2-7	SVVGGPNSYEQY
TRBV9	TRBJ2-5	ASSVGMRTVGETQY
TRBV24-1	TRBJ2-1	ATSDGFHEQF
TRBV6-5	TRBJ2-5	ASSSSEFFAETQY
TRBV5-1	TRBJ2-7	ASSLGGQGFSYEQY
TRBV4-2	TRBJ2-1	ASSPTGQGGYDEQF
TRBV4-1	TRBJ2-1	ASSLTVVGEFYEQF
TRBV24-1	TRBJ1-2	ATSDRGSLRGYT
TRBV9	TRBJ2-2	ASSVGGANTGELF
TRBV4-3	TRBJ2-2	ASSQGAGAGELF
TRBV20-1	TRBJ2-3	SARDSLRGVDTQY
TRBV11-2	TRBJ1-1	ASSPGRATEAF
TRBV20-1	TRBJ1-1	SARGPTVGPEAF
TRBV11-2	TRBJ2-7	ASSFVTSGPSYEQY
TRBV4-1	TRBJ2-7	ASSQGPRTSEQY